Here is one TCR beta chain with its context. This clone turned up a few times. The clone's antigen remains unknown. Per-nucleotide qualities are absent, and no much larger clonotype sits a single base away. The label giving this sample's time point can be read as: after anti-PD-1 therapy. For bulk TCRbeta sequencing, genomic DNA was extracted from tumor biopsies or peripheral blood, and input amounts ranged from about 550 ng to 6,004 ng. All patients had histologically proven advanced or metastatic basal or squamous cell carcinoma and were poor candidates for surgical resection. The basal cell carcinoma cohort comprised roughly twelve patients, of whom 8 or 9 had bulk tumor TCR sequencing. Trimming takes 0 bases from V and 8 bases from J, and the germline ends sit 13 bases apart. The cysteine opens and the phenylalanine closes a CDR3 of 15 amino acids. Kept here is only the CDR3 DNA, which spans 45 bases and is read in frame from base 1. As encoded in the germline V gene, CDR1 is SGHNT while CDR2 is YENEEA.

The immunoSEQ platform was used for deep TCRbeta sequencing. The original methods were these. For further analysis, only productive rearrangements were exported from the immunoSEQ Analyzer. T cell phenotypes were assigned to bulk TCRbeta clonotypes by matching the clonotypes to single-cell RNA+TCR-seq clones with the same TCRbeta sequence. Using bulk TCR sequencing data, clone enrichment in tumor was calculated by dividing a clone's tumor frequency by the same clone's PBMC frequency. GLIPH was used to sort TCRs into specificity groups, which are clusters of distinct TCRs that likely recognize common antigens through shared CDR3 motifs. The table comes from immuneACCESS by way of TCRdb, which keeps in-frame sequences with V and J called. Part of the clones is missing from these tables; in studies checked, under half for an unresolved V gene and the rest for unknown reasons. D and trimming were read from the DNA, whereas the V and J calls and clone size are those reported in that table. For this sample there are about 60,000 clones; around 74% appear just once. The ten largest clones add up to about 4.4% of the sample.

This entry belongs to a study of T cells in tumors after PD-1 blockade (dated 2019 in TCRdb). Regarding the complete study: Prior checkpoint blockade, systemic immunosuppressant use, and recent radiotherapy or other anti-cancer therapy within 4 weeks were grounds for patient exclusion. Pembrolizumab 200 mg every 3 weeks or cemiplimab 350 mg every 2 weeks was administered to patients. Some patients also continued taking vismodegib 150 mg daily during anti-PD-1 treatment. An average of about 120,000 TCR templates (range about 21,000-280,000) and 36,536 unique clonotypes was obtained for peripheral blood samples. Paired single-cell RNA and TCR sequencing was done in the study on site-matched tumors from patients with BCC or SCC, both before and after anti-PD-1 therapy. To compare blood and tumor clonotypes, bulk TCR sequencing was performed on 9 to 10 peripheral blood samples from about five patients. RECIST version 1.1 was used to evaluate clinical response.

What the authors observed across the whole study: Where the novel T cell clones came from was not determined, and possible sources could include lymphoid organs or rare unexpanded clones inside the tumor or in the tumor periphery. About two fifths of TCR clonotypes from the tumor were detected in blood, and certain novel exhausted tumor clones were present in blood collected before treatment, which suggests recruitment from the periphery.

Recombination connected TRBV11-3 to TRBJ2-2; there is no confident call for the D gene. The source is a human donor with basal cell carcinoma. The sequencing used PBMCs, collected after anti-PD-1 treatment. Here is the DNA: TGTGCCAGCAGCTTAGATGGTCGGGCCACGGGGGAGCTGTTTTTT. It translates to CASSLDGRATGELFF.